The clone carrying this T cell receptor beta chain was seen a few times. Its antigen is undetermined. This may arise from a read error, as a much more abundant clone is one base away. No cell sorting was done before RNA was extracted from the tissue. CDR1 is SGHTS, CDR2 YDEGEE, per germline. The CDR3 has 15 residues. Three rounds of nested PCR, following a modified ARM-PCR protocol, produced the TCRbeta library. TCRdb re-called the multiplex PCR reads through MiXCR, storing one row per CDR3 protein. This table holds over 130,000 distinct CDR3 sequences, approximately 70% found once. The entry originates in a study of tumor and adjacent non-tumor tissue in lung cancer. Study details: Stage I to III disease affected 10 men and 5 women aged roughly 31 to 76. Samples averaged approximately 3.9 million productive TCRbeta reads each.

Whole-study results and caveats: Top 100 clones took a larger repertoire share in normal lung.

The source is a man between 60 and 75 years old with small cell lung cancer. Sequencing was done on a sample of lung tumor tissue. V and J are TRBV5-8 and TRBJ1-5, with TRBD1 matching over 7 bases. CDR3 in amino acids: CASSPRRDSNQSQHF. The CDR3 bases are TGTGCCAGCAGCCCACGCCGGGACAGCAATCAGTCCCAGCATTTT.